A single T cell receptor beta chain is shown here with its context. In the original analysis: Amplifying reference gene primers gave estimates of nucleated cell counts. Method: immunoSEQ multiplex PCR; TCRdb's copy keeps in-frame clones and lacks some. V and J calls and clone size are those listed in that table; D and trimming were worked out from the DNA. The sample consists of 170,000 or so clones, about 86% of them appearing once. The data derive from a study of blood T cell repertoires in COVID-19. Study information: Acute-phase and convalescent COVID-19 samples originated in the United States, Italy and Spain.

The receptor's source is a man aged 45-65 years with active or convalescent COVID-19. The sample taken for sequencing was peripheral blood.

CDR3 in amino acids: CASSLGAGQANTEAFF. CDR3 coding DNA: TGTGCCAGCAGCTTGGGGGCAGGGCAAGCCAACACTGAAGCTTTCTTT. The rearrangement links TRBV5-8 to TRBJ1-1, with a tentative D call TRBD1 (5 bases). Per the germline V gene, CDR1 is SGHTS and CDR2 is YDEGEE. Trimming cost V 0 bases and J 2 bases, with 14 bases left between them. This CDR3 region has 16 residues.